This TCR beta chain emerged from a study of T cells in Graves' hyperthyroidism and ophthalmopathy (dated by TCRdb to the late 2010s). Regarding the complete study: To identify TCR V-J signatures that set the groups apart, the researchers used a discovery cohort of 100 or so patients, made up of about 44 with Graves' ophthalmopathy and approximately 57 with stable Graves' hyperthyroidism. Prospective prediction of ophthalmopathy was tested in an independent validation cohort consisting of under 20 hyperthyroidism patients and around 16 patients who later progressed to ophthalmopathy. The roughly 90 discovery patients were divided at random into training and test sets in a 7:3 ratio. In about six Graves' hyperthyroidism patients, the study also compared T-cell repertoires from thyroid tissue with T-cell repertoires from blood. Once sampling was done, hyperthyroidism patients were given methimazole at a starting dose of 30 mg daily, whereas ophthalmopathy patients were given high-dose intravenous methylprednisolone. TCR Vbeta CDR3 sequencing of 120 to 150 peripheral blood samples (approximately 44 ophthalmopathy, 75 hyperthyroidism and some 17 progressor patients) is reported in the paper.

The germline V gene supplies CDR1 WSHSY and CDR2 SAAADI. Reading from cysteine to phenylalanine, the CDR3 counts 15 amino acids. The entry retains the CDR3 DNA only, 45 bases that are in frame from base 1. The junction carries 15 bases between V and J, which are trimmed by 5 bases and 7 bases respectively. TCR beta CDR3 regions were amplified from RNA transcripts. For the first round of RT-PCR on the TCR CDR3, the HTBI primer set was used together with the Qiagen OneStep RT-PCR kit. A second multiplex PCR round built the libraries, followed by size selection and purification. Libraries were sequenced paired-end with 100 bp reads on an Illumina HiSeq2000. The study's processing was this. SOAPnuke was used to process the raw data, removing reads that contained adapters or uncalled bases, had a mean Phred below 15, or lacked an exact match to the constant primer or identifier. High-quality paired reads were merged with COPE v1.2.5, and unique nucleotide sequences were defined as clonotypes. Clonotypes were aligned to IMGT TRBV, TRBD and TRBJ reference segments using MiTCR v1.1. Analysis was restricted to V-J combinations with a frequency above 0.0001, which covered roughly 99% of repertoires. A TCS score was defined as the ratio of F50 (clonal expansion) to E x V (chaos), with BLOSUM62-based TCRdist applied between CDR3 peptides within each V-J. Welch's t-statistics and random forest reduced 514 V-J features to roughly 13, which were used in a naive Bayes classifier (R e1071). The similarity between thyroid and blood repertoires was quantified using the Morisita-Horn index. The public reads were reprocessed in TCRdb via fastp at Q25 and MiXCR, keeping in-frame beta chains. Every distinct CDR3 protein forms one entry, paired with its most common genes and DNA. TCRdb, rather than the study authors, made the V and J calls. Across this sample there are roughly 500,000 distinct CDR3 sequences, with around 50% seen only once. The ten largest clones take up 44% of the sample.

Any patient with an uncontrolled infection, another autoimmune disease, pregnancy or lactation was excluded. Clinical symptoms, serum thyroxine and TRAb, thyroid ultrasound, and orbital computed tomography formed the basis for the diagnoses. Total RNA was extracted using Trizol reagent, and RNA quality was assessed on an Agilent 2100 Bioanalyzer. About this clonotype itself: The clone's antigen remains unknown. The record has no base qualities; no much larger clone is one base away.

On the study overall, not on this receptor specifically: Blood samples also contained most of the expanded thyroid clonotypes (frequency above 0.001), which suggests that blood repertoires may reflect thyroid immune responses. In validation, the model predicted progression to ophthalmopathy a median of roughly 6.1 months before onset, with approximately 70% sensitivity and nearly 75% specificity. No statistical method was used to fix the sample size in advance, and group allocation was not hidden from the investigators. A 13 V-J signature model separated ophthalmopathy from stable hyperthyroidism, with 87.88% sensitivity and around 84% specificity in cross-validation and 80%/75% in testing.

Rearrangement joined TRBV10-2 to TRBJ1-6; tentative D gene TRBD1, with 5 bases matching. Sequencing was carried out using peripheral blood or thyroid tissue (not recorded which). The source of this sequence is an adult woman with Graves' disease, either hyperthyroidism or ophthalmopathy (not recorded which). In nucleotides, the sequence is TGCGCCAGCAGTTTCCGCAGGGCTCAGAATTCACCCCTCCACTTT. This codes for CASSFRRAQNSPLHF.